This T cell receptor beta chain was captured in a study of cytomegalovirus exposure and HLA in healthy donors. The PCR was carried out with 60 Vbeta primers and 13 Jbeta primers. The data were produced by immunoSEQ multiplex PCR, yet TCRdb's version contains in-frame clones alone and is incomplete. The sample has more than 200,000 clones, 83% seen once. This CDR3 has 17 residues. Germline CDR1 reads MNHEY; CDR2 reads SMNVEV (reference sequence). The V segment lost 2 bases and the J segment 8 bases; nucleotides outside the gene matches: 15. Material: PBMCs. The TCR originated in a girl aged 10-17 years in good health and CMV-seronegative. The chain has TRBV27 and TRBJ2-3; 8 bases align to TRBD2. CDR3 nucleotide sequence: TGTGCCAGCAGTTTAGTTGGGGGACTAGGGCAAATCAGTACGCAGTATTTT. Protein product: CASSLVGGLGQISTQYF.